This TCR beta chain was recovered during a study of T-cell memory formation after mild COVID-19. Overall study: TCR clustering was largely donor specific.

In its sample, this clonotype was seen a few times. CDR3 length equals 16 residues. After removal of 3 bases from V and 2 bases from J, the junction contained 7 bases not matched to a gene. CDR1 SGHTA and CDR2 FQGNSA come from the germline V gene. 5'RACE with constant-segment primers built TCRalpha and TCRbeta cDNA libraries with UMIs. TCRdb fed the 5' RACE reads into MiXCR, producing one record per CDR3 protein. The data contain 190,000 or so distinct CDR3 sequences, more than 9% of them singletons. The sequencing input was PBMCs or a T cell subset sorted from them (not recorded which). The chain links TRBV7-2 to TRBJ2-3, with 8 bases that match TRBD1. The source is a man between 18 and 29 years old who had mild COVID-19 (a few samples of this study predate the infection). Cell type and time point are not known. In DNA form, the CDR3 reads TGTGCCAGCAGCTTGCCGCCAGGGGGCCTCACAGATACGCAGTATTTT. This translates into CASSLPPGGLTDTQYF.